These 21 T cell receptor beta chains originate from one sample sequenced in a study of shared clonotypes between healthy human individuals. Assay: immunoSEQ multiplex PCR; the TCRdb copy retains only in-frame clones and omits some. The sample contains some 2,000,000 clones, approximately 96% of which appear only once. Sequencing input: naive CD4+ T cells sorted from blood. The subset here: CD45RA+ positively selected. The receptors stem from a young man in good health.

This chain links TRBV4-1 with TRBJ2-3; D gene unclear. This CDR3 is built from 15 residues. V lost 0 bases, J lost 0 bases, and 7 bases lay in between. Germline V CDR1 and CDR2: MGHRA, YSYEKL. The CDR3 loop is CASSQDLPSTDTQYF. For the CDR3, the DNA is TGCGCCAGCAGCCAAGATCTCCCTAGCACAGATACGCAGTATTTT.

V gene TRBV19 combines with J gene TRBJ1-3; no reliable D call. The V gene's germline CDR1 is LNHDA and CDR2 SQIVND (reference sequence). V shed 5 bases and J shed 0 bases, with 11 bases lying between them. This CDR3 comprises 15 residues. Written as DNA, the CDR3 is TGTGCCAGTAGTCGAACAACAAGCTCTGGAAACACCATATATTTT. It translates to CASSRTTSSGNTIYF.

This chain connects TRBV5-1 to TRBJ1-2; 7 nucleotides align to TRBD1. This CDR3 has 15 residues. J was trimmed by 4 bases and V by 4 bases; bases with no gene match: 10. Germline lookup yields CDR1 SGHRS and CDR2 YFSETQ. CDR3 sequence (DNA): TGCGCCAGCAGCCAAACGCTACAGGGGTCCTATGGCTACACCTTC. It specifies CASSQTLQGSYGYTF.

The gene calls are TRBV5-1 and TRBJ2-7; D ambiguous. The CDR3 totals 15 residues. The V end was cut by 1 base, the J end by 0 bases, with 11 bases between. Germline CDR1 reads SGHRS; CDR2 reads YFSETQ. CDR3 loop: CASSLRGQSSYEQYF. CDR3 DNA sequence: TGCGCCAGCAGCTTGAGAGGTCAGAGCTCCTACGAGCAGTACTTC. Drawing the rest from reference TRBV5-1 and TRBJ2-7, the complete variable domain is KAGVTQTPRYLIKTRGQQVTLSCSPISGHRSVSWYQQTPGQGLQFLFEYFSETQRNKGNFPGRFSGRQFSNSRSEMNVSTLELGDSALYLCASSLRGQSSYEQYFGPGTRLTVT.

The V call is TRBV6-1, the J call TRBJ2-7; D is perhaps TRBD1 (5 bases). The CDR3 has 14 amino acids. CDR1 MNHNS and CDR2 SASEGT come from the germline V gene. V was pared by 3 bases and J by 7 bases, with 16 bases between. This CDR3 is CASSEMTVLGEQYF. The CDR3 DNA follows: TGTGCCAGCAGTGAGATGACAGTCTTAGGGGAGCAGTACTTC.

The chain recombines TRBV5-5 with TRBJ1-3, with D uncertain. The length of the CDR3 is 13 residues. V was trimmed by 4 bases and J by 4 bases, leaving 9 bases between them. Germline CDR1 and CDR2: SGHKS and YYEKEE (reference sequence). The CDR3 DNA follows: TGTGCCAGCAGCCTCCCGAGAGGAAACACCATATATTTT. Translated, it gives CASSLPRGNTIYF.

V usage is TRBV6-1 and J usage is TRBJ2-7; 8 bases are a match to TRBD1. Germline V gene lookup returns CDR1 MNHNS and CDR2 SASEGT. This CDR3 spans 13 amino acids. Unmatched junction bases numbered 8, after V lost 5 bases and J lost 8 bases. CDR3 DNA sequence: TGTGCCAGCAGTCGCCCGACAGGGGAAAAGCAGTACTTC. It encodes CASSRPTGEKQYF.

This chain connects TRBV6-6 to TRBJ1-1, with TRBD1 identical over 8 bases. Trimming cost V 8 bases and J 1 base; bases outside gene matches: 12. Germline CDR1 reads MNHNY; CDR2 reads SVGAGI (reference sequence). There are 16 residues in the CDR3. The DNA for the CDR3 is TGTGCCAGCGCCGAAAAGGACAGGGTCTGGAACACTGAAGCTTTCTTT. This sequence encodes CASAEKDRVWNTEAFF.

The chain is built from TRBV5-4 and TRBJ2-4, with no clear D. V lost 3 bases and J lost 3, with 7 bases in between. CDR3 size: 13 residues. CDR1 SGHNT and CDR2 YYREEE come from the germline V gene (reference sequence). CDR3 nucleotide sequence: TGTGCCAGCAGCTGGTGGGACAAAAACATTCAGTACTTC. Amino acid sequence: CASSWWDKNIQYF.

The rearrangement joins TRBV11-2 to TRBJ2-3; 8 nucleotides line up with TRBD1. J lost 3 bases, V lost 5 bases, and 7 bases had no gene match. Germline V lookup: CDR1 SGHAT, CDR2 FQNNGV. This CDR3 is 15 amino acids long. This CDR3 is CASSLHGQGTDTQYF. The CDR3, as DNA: TGTGCCAGCAGCCTACATGGACAGGGAACAGATACGCAGTATTTT.

V gene TRBV30 combines with J gene TRBJ1-6; D not resolved. Germline lookup yields CDR1 GTSNPN and CDR2 SVGIG (reference sequence). Trimming took off 2 bases at V and 0 bases at J, with 17 bases between the two ends. This CDR3 is 18 amino acids long. As DNA, the CDR3 is TGTGCCTGGAGTAATGTAAAAATGCAAAGCTCCTATAATTCACCCCTCCACTTT. This encodes CAWSNVKMQSSYNSPLHF.

J is TRBJ2-6 and V is TRBV28, with TRBD1 matching 10 bases. The CDR3 length is 15 residues. CDR1 MDHEN and CDR2 SYDVKM come from the germline V gene. Trimming at V came to 6 bases and at J to 4 bases, leaving 3 bases not matched to a gene. CDR3 sequence (DNA): TGTGCCAGCAGGGGACAGGGGTCGGGGGCCAACGTCCTGACTTTC. It encodes CASRGQGSGANVLTF.

The V call is TRBV25-1, the J call TRBJ2-1, with D maybe TRBD1 (5 bases). V lost 0 bases, J lost 1 base, and 10 bases lay in between. The CDR3 has 16 residues. Germline V gene lookup returns CDR1 MGHDK and CDR2 SYGVNS. Written as DNA, the CDR3 is TGTGCCAGCAGTGAATATCTAGGGGTGTCCTACAATGAGCAGTTCTTC. Translated, it gives CASSEYLGVSYNEQFF. The full variable domain, rest sourced from reference TRBV25-1 and TRBJ2-1, is EADIYQTPRYLVIGTGKKITLECSQTMGHDKMYWYQQDPGMELHLIHYSYGVNSTEKGDLSSESTVSRIRTEHFPLTLESARPSHTSQYLCASSEYLGVSYNEQFFGPGTRLTVL.

The chain uses TRBV11-2 and TRBJ1-1; no clear D. The CDR3 spans 15 residues. The V end was cut by 1 base, the J end by 0 bases, with 9 bases between. Germline CDR1 and CDR2: SGHAT and FQNNGV. Here the CDR3 reads CASSLVLPVNTEAFF. The CDR3 nucleotides read TGTGCCAGCAGCTTAGTTCTTCCAGTGAACACTGAAGCTTTCTTT.

The J gene is TRBJ2-5, the V gene TRBV4-3; 12 bases are shared with TRBD2. CDR1 is LGHNA, CDR2 YSLEER, per germline. There are 18 residues in the CDR3. V dropped 0 bases and J dropped 5; count of bases not matched to a gene: 10. CDR3 residues: CASSQDESSGRARETQYF. The CDR3 DNA reads TGCGCCAGCAGCCAAGACGAATCTAGCGGGAGGGCTAGGGAGACCCAGTACTTC.

The J gene is TRBJ2-7, the V gene TRBV4-1, with D maybe TRBD2 (6 bases). In germline, CDR1 is MGHRA, CDR2 YSYEKL. The CDR3 runs to 15 residues. The V gene lost 3 bases and the J gene lost 3 bases, with 15 bases spanning the gap. This CDR3 is CASSHVGGDHYEQYF. The CDR3 coding sequence is TGCGCCAGCAGCCATGTTGGCGGGGACCACTACGAGCAGTACTTC.

V gene TRBV20-1 combines with J gene TRBJ1-1; weak D call: TRBD1 (6 bases). CDR1 is DFQATT and CDR2 is SNEGSKA in the germline V gene (reference sequence). This CDR3 has 10 residues. CDR3 region: CRGAGTEAFF. In nucleotides, the CDR3 is TGCAGGGGGGCAGGGACTGAAGCTTTCTTT.

V gene TRBV18 combines with J gene TRBJ1-1, with no clear D. Germline V gives CDR1 KGHSH, CDR2 LQKENI. The CDR3 is 17 residues long. The germline V and J ends were trimmed by 0 bases and 0 bases, with 14 bases remaining between them. CDR3 in DNA: TGTGCCAGCTCACCACCGAATCCGACAAATTTGAACACTGAAGCTTTCTTT. It codes for CASSPPNPTNLNTEAFF.

The V gene is TRBV29-1, the J gene TRBJ2-5; 9 bases align to TRBD2. Germline trimming cut 2 bases from V and 4 bases from J; bases unmatched to any gene: 5. Germline assignment: CDR1 SQVTM and CDR2 ANQGSEA. The CDR3 is made up of 14 amino acids. The CDR3 spells CSVERLAGPETQYF. CDR3 DNA: TGCAGCGTTGAACGCCTAGCGGGGCCAGAGACCCAGTACTTC. Using reference TRBV29-1 and TRBJ2-5 for the parts outside the CDR3, the full variable domain is SAVISQKPSRDICQRGTSLTIQCQVDSQVTMMFWYRQQPGQSLTLIATANQGSEATYESGFVIDKFPISRPNLTFSTLTVSNMSPEDSSIYLCSVERLAGPETQYFGPGTRLLVL.

Of note for this clone: This same CDR3 is encoded by further DNA sequences in the sample. This chain joins TRBV5-1 and TRBJ2-7; 12 bases are shared with TRBD2. V gave up 4 bases and J gave up 4 bases; unmatched junction bases: 3. CDR1 is SGHRS and CDR2 is YFSETQ in the germline V gene. CDR3 length: 14 residues. The CDR3 loop reads CASSPTSGSYEQYF. CDR3 DNA sequence: TGCGCCAGCAGCCCGACTAGCGGGAGTTACGAGCAGTACTTC.

The V gene is TRBV5-1, the J gene TRBJ1-5; the D is unclear. Germline CDR1 reads SGHRS; CDR2 reads YFSETQ. There are 14 residues in the CDR3. Trimming took 0 bases from V and 6 from J, leaving 10 bases between them. CDR3 DNA sequence: TGCGCCAGCAGCTTGGATGGTCTCGGTCAGCCCCAGCATTTT. This encodes CASSLDGLGQPQHF.